One sample yielded the 15 T cell receptor beta chains listed below, sequenced in a study of T-cell reconstitution after alpha-beta-depleted transplantation in children. Library preparation (for TCRbeta) was performed with unique molecular identifiers. TCRdb reprocessed the PCR reads with MiXCR, giving one entry per CDR3 protein. There are more than 150,000 distinct CDR3 sequences in the sample; about 15% occur only once, and approximately 13% lies in the top ten. Here the sequenced sample was PBMCs from the stem cell graft donor, taken from the stem cell graft. The receptors stem from a human donor who donated a stem cell graft to a child with acute lymphoblastic leukemia.

The rearrangement uses TRBV18 and TRBJ2-1; possible D gene TRBD2, 6 bases. The length of the CDR3 is 14 residues. Trimming removed 5 bases at V and 6 bases at J, with 14 bases between. Germline CDR1 reads KGHSH; CDR2 reads LQKENI. The CDR3 region has the DNA TGTGCCAGCTCATCGACTAGAGGGGCCAATGAGCAGTTCTTC. This gives the protein CASSSTRGANEQFF.

Ten or more counts support this clonotype. The J gene is TRBJ2-7, the V gene TRBV12-3 or TRBV12-4; D gene uncertain. The CDR3 has 12 amino acids. Between the trimmed V and J ends, which lost 3 bases and 4 bases, there was a span of 7 bases. The CDR3 DNA follows: TGTGCCAGCAGTTTTACCGAATACGAGCAGTACTTC. This codes for CASSFTEYEQYF.

This clonotype occurred many times. The rearrangement joins TRBV4-1 to TRBJ2-3, with D hard to call. Germline V gene sequence: CDR1 MGHRA, CDR2 YSYEKL. The CDR3 length is 14 residues. Trimming cost V 3 bases and J 3 bases, with 10 bases left between them. The CDR3 spells CASSHSPPTDTQYF. CDR3 bases: TGCGCCAGCAGCCACAGCCCTCCGACAGATACGCAGTATTTT.

Many counts were recorded for this clonotype. V is TRBV5-1 and J is TRBJ2-7, with a possible D match to TRBD1 (5 bases). Germline loops: CDR1 SGHRS, CDR2 YFSETQ. The CDR3 is made up of 15 amino acids. Trimming cost V 4 bases and J 2 bases, with 16 bases left between them. CDR3 coding DNA: TGCGCCAGCAGCAATTGGCAGGGTCTAGCCTACGAGCAGTACTTC. Its translation: CASSNWQGLAYEQYF. Combining the CDR3 with reference TRBV5-1 and TRBJ2-7 gives the whole variable domain KAGVTQTPRYLIKTRGQQVTLSCSPISGHRSVSWYQQTPGQGLQFLFEYFSETQRNKGNFPGRFSGRQFSNSRSEMNVSTLELGDSALYLCASSNWQGLAYEQYFGPGTRLTVT.

V is TRBV12-3 or TRBV12-4 and J is TRBJ2-1; 9 bases are shared with TRBD2. CDR3 length: 15 residues. V trimming: 1 base; J trimming: 7 bases; junction bases outside the gene matches: 5. The CDR3 DNA reads as TGTGCCAGCAGTTTAGGGCTAGCGGGAAATAATGAGCAGTTCTTC. Amino acids: CASSLGLAGNNEQFF.

This clonotype has at least ten counts. The V and J genes are TRBV29-1 and TRBJ2-7, with a possible D match to TRBD2 (6 bases). The germline V gene encodes CDR1 SQVTM and CDR2 ANQGSEA. Trimming took 5 bases from V and 3 from J, leaving 14 bases between them. There are 13 residues in the CDR3. CDR3 amino acids: CSVRPRGSYEQYF. In nucleotides, the CDR3 is TGCAGCGTTCGCCCCCGGGGGAGCTACGAGCAGTACTTC.

Only a few counts were recorded for this clonotype. This chain links TRBV3-1 with TRBJ2-5, with D unclear. The CDR3 has 15 residues. The germline V and J ends were trimmed by 4 bases and 2 bases, with 14 bases remaining between them. The germline V gene has CDR1 LGHDT and CDR2 YNNKEL (reference sequence). The CDR3 protein is CASSLPPSTQETQYF. The CDR3 nucleotides read TGTGCCAGCAGCCTCCCCCCTAGTACTCAAGAGACCCAGTACTTC.

This clonotype was counted at least ten times. V and J are TRBV7-9 and TRBJ1-2; possibly TRBD1 for D (6 bases). The V gene lost 3 bases and the J gene lost 4 bases, with 9 bases spanning the gap. Germline lookup yields CDR1 SEHNR and CDR2 FQNEAQ (reference sequence). The length of the CDR3 is 13 residues. The CDR3 DNA reads TGTGCCAGCAGCTTTCAGGGGAGCTATGGCTACACCTTC. This translates into CASSFQGSYGYTF.

This clonotype was seen repeatedly, ten times or more. J is TRBJ2-6 and V is TRBV5-1; 9 bases align to TRBD1. V dropped 4 bases and J dropped 0; count of bases not matched to a gene: 8. This CDR3 contains 18 residues. Germline V gene data show CDR1 as SGHRS and CDR2 as YFSETQ. Written as DNA, the CDR3 is TGCGCCAGCAGCGTGGGACAGGGTATGACCTCTGGGGCCAACGTCCTGACTTTC. It encodes CASSVGQGMTSGANVLTF.

This clonotype was observed at least ten times. The CDR3 sequence is CAISESGKPMVLNEQFF. Written as DNA, the CDR3 is TGTGCCATCAGTGAGTCGGGAAAACCCATGGTATTAAATGAGCAGTTCTTC. This chain uses TRBV10-3 with TRBJ2-1; D is unresolved. This CDR3 contains 17 residues. V lost 0 bases and J lost 7, with 19 bases in between. The germline V gene encodes CDR1 ENHRY and CDR2 SYGVKD.

This clonotype occurred many times. The chain recombines TRBV4-1 with TRBJ2-3; 11 bases map to TRBD2. This CDR3 spans 15 amino acids. V lost 2 bases and J lost 5; bases outside the gene matches: 3. Germline loops: CDR1 MGHRA, CDR2 YSYEKL. For the CDR3, the DNA is TGCGCCAGCAGCCAAAGAGGGACTAGCGGAGATACGCAGTATTTT. This codes for CASSQRGTSGDTQYF.

This clonotype was counted many times. V gene TRBV7-2 combines with J gene TRBJ1-1, with D unresolved. The V gene lost 3 bases and the J gene lost 0 bases, with 11 bases spanning the gap. Germline CDR1 and CDR2: SGHTA and FQGNSA. The CDR3 consists of 15 residues. The CDR3 nucleotides are TGTGCCAGCAGCTTTTCTGGCAGAATGAACACTGAAGCTTTCTTT. This gives the protein CASSFSGRMNTEAFF.

Details on this clonotype: One base away lies a much larger clone, so this may be a sequencing read error. The chain links TRBV12-3 or TRBV12-4 to TRBJ2-4, with D perhaps TRBD2 (5 bases). The CDR3 spans 14 residues. The CDR3 bases are TGTGCCAGCAGCCGTGAGGGAGCCAAAAACGTTCAGTACTTC. It translates to CASSREGAKNVQYF.

This clonotype was found many times. This chain links TRBV12-3 or TRBV12-4 with TRBJ1-5; a weak D match, TRBD1 (5 bases). V was shortened by 5 bases and J by 7 bases, with 9 bases between the two germline ends. This CDR3 has 12 residues. The CDR3 DNA reads as TGTGCCAGCAGTGGGGGTGGGCAGCCCCAGCATTTT. This translates into CASSGGGQPQHF.

This clonotype was detected only a few times. The CDR3 nucleotides read TGCAGTGCTAGAACCGGGGGCGCGGGAGGTTCAGATACGCAGTATTTT. Translating it yields CSARTGGAGGSDTQYF. The chain is built from TRBV20-1 and TRBJ2-3; TRBD2 agrees at 8 bases. Looked up from germline, CDR1 is DFQATT and CDR2 is SNEGSKA (reference sequence). V shed 2 bases, J shed 4 bases, and the junction held 11 bases outside the gene matches. This CDR3 region has 16 residues.